Listed here are 14 T cell receptor beta chains from one sample, sequenced in a study of T cells after posttransplantation cyclophosphamide. Cyclophosphamide on days +3 and +4 followed busulfan-fludarabine conditioning and a marrow graft. Some clones are missing from TCRdb's copy, which holds only in-frame ones; the method was immunoSEQ multiplex PCR. Observed are approximately 7,500 clones, no singletons, with the top ten taking approximately 23%. Sequencing was performed on PBMCs, taken about 14 weeks after allogeneic stem cell transplant with posttransplant cyclophosphamide. These receptors came from a female patient between 55 and 75 years old who received an allogeneic stem cell transplant from an unrelated donor, was CMV-positive, and had acute GVHD only. Some T cells may have originated in the graft donor.

This clone was recorded at least ten times. The CDR3 spells CASRPGGGGEQYF. For the CDR3, the DNA is TGTGCCAGCAGGCCTGGCGGCGGCGGCGAGCAGTACTTC. The chain is built from TRBV12-3 or TRBV12-4 and TRBJ2-7; D is unresolved. This CDR3 comprises 13 residues. V was cut by 6 bases and J by 6 bases, with 15 bases left in between.

The table lists this clone with many counts. CDR3 loop: CASSFEGGYGYTF. DNA of the CDR3: TGTGCCAGCAGTTTCGAGGGTGGTTATGGCTACACCTTC. The rearrangement joins TRBV12-3 or TRBV12-4 to TRBJ1-2; no clear D gene. The CDR3 contains 13 residues. Between the trimmed V and J ends, which lost 3 bases and 5 bases, there was a span of 10 bases.

This clone was counted between two and nine times. This chain connects TRBV6-6 to TRBJ2-3; D unresolved. The CDR3 is made up of 13 amino acids. V was shortened by 3 bases and J by 4 bases, with 8 bases between the two germline ends. Germline V gene lookup returns CDR1 MNHNY and CDR2 SVGAGI (reference sequence). CDR3 sequence (DNA): TGTGCCAGCAGTTATCGGTTCGCAGATACGCAGTATTTT. Protein: CASSYRFADTQYF.

In this sample, this clone turned up many times. This chain's CDR3 is CASSELAGGSYNEQFF. DNA of the CDR3: TGTGCCAGCAGTGAACTAGCGGGAGGCTCCTACAATGAGCAGTTCTTC. The chain carries TRBV6-1 and TRBJ2-1; 11 nucleotides agree with TRBD2. V lost 2 bases, J lost 0 bases, and 0 bases stayed unmatched. The CDR3 length is 16 residues. Germline CDR1 reads MNHNS; CDR2 reads SASEGT.

At least ten counts were recorded for this clone. This chain links TRBV14 with TRBJ1-2; 11 positions agree with TRBD1. Trimming took 2 bases from V and 5 from J; bases not matched to a gene: 10. Looked up from germline, CDR1 is SGHDN and CDR2 is FVKESK. The length of the CDR3 is 17 residues. CDR3 sequence: CASSQSGQGVLGYGYTF. As DNA, the CDR3 is TGTGCCAGCAGCCAATCGGGACAGGGGGTCCTCGGGTATGGCTACACCTTC.

This clone was observed at least ten times. The chain has TRBV5-6 and TRBJ2-3, with a possible D match to TRBD1 (6 bases). The V end lost 4 bases, the J end lost 3 bases, and 18 bases lay between the germline ends. CDR3 length: 16 amino acids. The germline V gene encodes CDR1 SGHDT and CDR2 YYEEEE. CDR3 loop: CASSTGHSRGTDTQYF. In DNA, the CDR3 is TGTGCCAGCAGCACGGGACATTCGAGGGGGACAGATACGCAGTATTTT.

This clone was seen at least ten times. This chain uses TRBV12-3 or TRBV12-4 with TRBJ2-5, with TRBD1 identical over 7 bases. The trim removed 6 bases at V and 2 bases at J, leaving 9 bases unmatched. The CDR3 has 15 amino acids. This CDR3 reads CASSPTGAPQETQYF. The CDR3 DNA sequence: TGTGCCAGCAGCCCAACAGGGGCCCCGCAAGAGACCCAGTACTTC.

This clone was seen many times. This rearrangement joins TRBV9 to TRBJ2-1, with 8 bases identical to TRBD2. The germline V gene encodes CDR1 SGDLS and CDR2 YYNGEE. With 4 bases clipped from V and 9 bases from J, the junction kept 18 bases outside the gene matches. CDR3 length equals 17 residues. CDR3 in DNA: TGTGCCAGCAGCCCCCGCATCAGAGCGGGAGTGGATAGTGAGCAGTTCTTC. It codes for CASSPRIRAGVDSEQFF.

In this sample, this clone turned up many times. The chain has TRBV4-2 and TRBJ2-7, with 10 bases lining up with TRBD2. This CDR3 has 16 residues. Germline CDR1 LGHNA, CDR2 YNFKEQ. The J segment lost 3 bases and the V segment lost 2 bases, leaving 7 bases of the junction unmatched. DNA of the CDR3: TGTGCCAGCAGCCAATCGGGCGAGCGGGGGGGCTACGAGCAGTACTTC. Translating gives CASSQSGERGGYEQYF.

The sample holds many counts of this clone. The chain joins TRBV11-2 to TRBJ2-1, with 10 bases lining up with TRBD2. The CDR3 sequence is 19 residues long. Per the germline V gene, CDR1 is SGHAT and CDR2 is FQNNGV. V lost 6 bases to trimming and J lost 0 bases; unmatched junction nucleotides: 14. The chain's CDR3 is CASRTLAGVLRSSYNEQFF. The CDR3 nucleotides are TGTGCCAGCAGAACCCTAGCGGGAGTACTTCGTAGCTCCTACAATGAGCAGTTCTTC.

Many counts were recorded for this clone. The chain is built from TRBV7-2 and TRBJ2-4; a possible D gene is TRBD2 (5 bases). Germline V gene data show CDR1 as SGHTA and CDR2 as FQGNSA. This CDR3 is built from 14 residues. Trimming took 1 base from V and 4 from J, leaving 8 bases between them. The CDR3 DNA sequence: TGTGCCAGCAGCTTAGATCCGGGGAAAAACATTCAGTACTTC. Its protein product is CASSLDPGKNIQYF.

This clone was observed at least ten times. V is TRBV5-4 and J is TRBJ2-2, with TRBD2 matching 14 bases. J lost 1 base, V lost 0 bases, and 2 bases had no gene match. Germline CDR1 reads SGHNT; CDR2 reads YYREEE (reference sequence). The CDR3 runs 18 residues. The CDR3 protein is CASSLGLAGGRNTGELFF. Written as DNA, the CDR3 is TGTGCCAGCAGCTTGGGACTAGCGGGAGGGAGGAACACCGGGGAGCTGTTTTTT.

V gene TRBV5-4 combines with J gene TRBJ2-3; TRBD1 matches 9 bases. V lost 2 bases, J lost 4 bases, and 17 bases stayed unmatched. Germline lookup yields CDR1 SGHNT and CDR2 YYREEE (reference sequence). The CDR3 extends over 19 amino acids. The CDR3 loop reads CASSFMIGPDRGRADTQYF. CDR3 DNA sequence: TGTGCCAGCAGCTTCATGATTGGCCCGGACAGGGGCCGGGCAGATACGCAGTATTTT.

This clone was seen repeatedly, ten times or more. In DNA form, the CDR3 reads TGTGCCACCAGCAGAGCAAATTACGGAGCGGGTAACACCGGGGAGCTGTTTTTT. This codes for CATSRANYGAGNTGELFF. The chain is built from TRBV15 and TRBJ2-2; a weak D match, TRBD2 (6 bases). The germline V gene has CDR1 LNHNV and CDR2 YYDKDF (reference sequence). Trimming shortened V by 1 base and J by 2 bases, and 17 bases separated the two germline ends. CDR3 length: 18 amino acids.